This TCR beta chain was documented in a study of blood T cell repertoires in COVID-19. Study details: The study drew acute and convalescent COVID-19 samples from the United States, Italy and Spain. The cDNA or gDNA used as material had been derived from T cells, B-cell-depleted T cells, or PBMCs.

Germline V lookup: CDR1 SGHVS, CDR2 FQNEAQ. This CDR3 contains 15 residues. V trimming: 5 bases; J trimming: 4 bases; junction bases outside the gene matches: 5. In the original analysis: Amplification of reference gene primers was used by the study to estimate nucleated cell counts. The assay was immunoSEQ multiplex PCR, and TCRdb's table has in-frame clones only and misses some. D and trimming come from the DNA, and the V and J calls and clone size come from that table. Here the sample spans some 200,000 clones, about 88% being singletons. This TCR derives from a man in his forties or fifties with active or convalescent COVID-19. Sequenced: peripheral blood. The chain carries TRBV7-8 and TRBJ2-1; 10 positions agree with TRBD1. As DNA, the CDR3 is TGTGCCAGCAGCCAAGGACAGGGGGTATACAATGAGCAGTTCTTC. Translating it yields CASSQGQGVYNEQFF.